This T cell receptor (beta chain) derives from a study of T cell clonotyping in hematopoietic cell transplantation listed by TCRdb under 2021. Background on the whole study: The study collected around 130 blood samples from 30 to 40 consecutive transplant recipients and their related donors. Recruitment of patients was conducted between late 2015 and January 2017, and follow-up was continued until late 2020 or death. General conclusions and limits of the study: Donor and pretransplant recipient Inverse Simpson Index values predicted broader posttransplant TCR repertoire diversity. Overlap with donor repertoires was found for only a small fraction of recipient repertoires, with over 95% found to appear de novo at the given depth. A decrease in recipient TCR diversity was observed after transplant, and a progressive increase in pathologically expanded clonotypes was seen from day 30 to day 180. Sample size was limited, and cells were not sorted, so CD4 and CD8 repertoire contributions could not be separated.

Only one count was recorded for this clone. Its antigen is still unknown. No much larger clone is present one base from it, and per-base qualities are unavailable. TCR beta CDR3 regions were amplified from genomic DNA with the immunoSEQ assay, a bias-controlled multiplex PCR using V- and J-specific primers. In a second PCR step, a proprietary barcode and Illumina adapter sequences were attached to the CDR3 amplicons. An Illumina MiSeq instrument was used for sequencing of the CDR3 libraries. In the source study's methods: Export and quality control were performed with immunoSEQ Analyzer 3.0, and downstream analyses were performed with R Bioconductor and Immunarch. Only productive rearrangements within the normalized downsampled data set were used in the calculation of repertoire metrics. Clonotypes larger than 5 templates in the normalized cohort were defined as pathologically expanded. The Inverse Simpson Index was used to measure repertoire diversity. To capture all clonotypes, CMV-specificity analyses were performed on the non-normalized data set. Drawn from immuneACCESS, this table holds only the in-frame rearrangements with V and J called that TCRdb kept. Clones are partly lost; checked studies trace under half to an unresolved V gene and leave the rest unexplained. V, J and clone size reflect that table, while D and trimming were determined from the DNA. The sample table holds 5,400 or so clones, of which just over 90% were seen once. 35% to 50% of the sample rests with the top ten.

Interpreted using the paper, the time point label stands for: 100 days after allo-HCT. Blood samples were obtained from recipients approximately 28 days before transplant and at days 30, 100 and 180 after transplant. Nuclei Lysis Solution was used to extract genomic DNA from fresh or cryopreserved unfractionated peripheral blood mononuclear cells. The CDR3 contains 13 residues, cysteine and phenylalanine counted. Here the CDR3 DNA is all that survives: 39 bases in frame from base 1. Between the V and J ends, shortened by 5 bases and 2 bases respectively, the junction contains 10 bases. CDR1 is given as KGHSH and CDR2 as LQKENI, both from the germline V gene.

This clonotype originated in a female patient in her fifties or sixties who had an allogeneic stem cell transplant from a related donor, so the T cells may come from the graft donor. Some clones in this sample may be carry-over from other donors' samples. The sequence joins TRBV18 to TRBJ2-7; the D call is tentative, TRBD1 or TRBD2, as each matches 5 bases. Sequencing used peripheral blood mononuclear cells, obtained 100 days after allogeneic stem cell transplant. The nucleotide sequence reads TGTGCCAGCTCATCGGGACGGACCTACGAGCAGTACTTC. The resulting protein is CASSSGRTYEQYF.